A selection of T cell receptor beta chains follows, all from one sample in a study of shared T cell receptors in the human thymus. Method: immunoSEQ multiplex PCR; TCRdb's copy keeps in-frame clones and lacks some. The sample consists of 600,000 or so clones, about 87% of them appearing once. The sample was also linked to a second study, of human thymus T cells.

Sequenced material: thymocytes. The receptor set was obtained from a boy in the first two years of life with a congenital heart defect. Both conserved end residues are trimmed from each CDR3. Part of the rows lack a size; the others show once, few, many or a class for expanded clones.

size: .
V: TRBV14
CDR3: ASSQGPSYNEQF

size: .
V: TRBV14
CDR3: ASNPGQGRPTFYNEQF

size: .
V: TRBV29-1
CDR3: SVAILPSQETQY

size: .
V: TRBV12-5
CDR3: ASGHGQGLTTDTQY

size: .
V: TRBV5-4
CDR3: ASSTDLQGGPSTDTQY

size: .
V: TRBV9
CDR3: ASSVRTSGSHNEQF

size: .
V: TRBV10-3
CDR3: AISPHLNRDYEQY

size: .
V: TRBV5-4
CDR3: ASSLLGSGNTEAF

size: .
V: TRBV4-1
CDR3: ASSQDKGGRTQETQY

size: .
V: TRBV5-4
CDR3: ASSLAAVAGAYTQY

size: .
V: TRBV28
CDR3: ASSAKTGKFYGYT

size: .
V: TRBV29-1
CDR3: SVPPVGANTEAF

size: .
V: TRBV9
CDR3: ASSVAKGLLIGANVLT

size: .
V: TRBV6-5
CDR3: ASSYLAGSSNTQY

size: few
V: TRBV5-6
CDR3: ASSPGTPYEQY

size: .
V: TRBV4-3
CDR3: ASSQASSTHNEQF

size: once
V: TRBV7-2
CDR3: ASRKGGSYNSPLH

size: .
V: TRBV28
CDR3: ASSRDRPMDTGELF

size: .
V: TRBV5-6
CDR3: ASSPPSASEQF

size: once
V: TRBV4-3
CDR3: ASSQEFRGTNNEQF

size: .
V: TRBV7-2
CDR3: ASRATDTQY

size: .
V: TRBV5-6
CDR3: ASSLGWEAF

size: .
V: TRBV5-6
CDR3: ASSLSRLAGTRSYNEQF

size: .
V: TRBV9
CDR3: ASSAGTGCGEQY

size: .
V: TRBV5-4
CDR3: ASSLAPGIYSGANVLT

size: few
V: TRBV4-1
CDR3: ASSQDGGGAGGPYEQY

size: .
V: TRBV27
CDR3: ASSSTGSYQPQH

size: .
V: TRBV25-1
CDR3: ASSENRGGYSYEQY

size: .
V: TRBV14
CDR3: ASSQLGTGEQF

size: .
V: TRBV18
CDR3: ASSTAQENYGYT

size: .
V: TRBV6-5
CDR3: ASSPGTSGANVLT

size: .
V: TRBV10-3
CDR3: AISERNFRTDTQY

size: once
V: TRBV29-1
CDR3: SVLFTSESRPGGPDTQY

size: once
V: TRBV4-1
CDR3: ASSQEWREETQY

size: .
V: TRBV28
CDR3: ASSPDRTFNYGYT

size: .
V: TRBV4-3
CDR3: ASSQGRGRAGETQY

size: few
V: TRBV4-3
CDR3: ASSQRLRVPSYEQY

size: once
V: TRBV9
CDR3: ASSVGYSSNTQY

size: once
V: TRBV4-3
CDR3: ASSPGLAVVRAQRDTQY

size: .
V: TRBV7-8
CDR3: ASSPRTSGSRTDTQY

size: .
V: TRBV4-1
CDR3: ASSQARGDQPQH

size: .
V: TRBV6-5
CDR3: ASSSKREQF

size: .
V: TRBV7-9
CDR3: ASSLAVPGLVYEQY

size: .
V: TRBV10-1
CDR3: ASSARVAGVFEQF

size: .
V: TRBV2
CDR3: ASIPAGSPPYEQY

size: .
V: TRBV21-1
CDR3: ATPGLLGHEQY

size: .
V: TRBV9
CDR3: ASSDRQGSNTGELF

size: .
V: TRBV29-1
CDR3: SIAGGDEKLF

size: .
V: TRBV27
CDR3: ASSSKKTGTEYTEAF

size: .
V: TRBV19
CDR3: ASSVFREITTNEKLF

size: .
V: TRBV9
CDR3: ASSAVMDIRLETQY

size: .
V: TRBV4-1
CDR3: ASSQETRGLSYEQY

size: .
V: TRBV5-5
CDR3: ASSWALIRREYEQY

size: .
V: TRBV18
CDR3: ASSFQSLRGTGELF

size: once
V: TRBV4-3
CDR3: ASSQGITSGSAKNIQY

size: .
V: TRBV7-2
CDR3: ASSLGRGESNQPQH

size: .
V: TRBV30
CDR3: ASRSRDRGSGYT

size: .
V: TRBV7-2
CDR3: ASSFGDEQY

size: .
V: TRBV28
CDR3: ASSFNRERTYNEQF

size: .
V: TRBV28
CDR3: ASSFQGNYGYT